This TCR beta chain came from a study of T cell clones after liver transplantation (dated by TCRdb to about 2019). Background on the whole study: The samples were obtained from ITN030ST, a randomized trial that attempted immunosuppression withdrawal within 2 years after liver transplantation. The study cohort included 8 liver transplant recipients, of whom 3 were classified as tolerant and 5 as non-tolerant. Blood samples were collected pre-transplant, then pre-randomization ahead of withdrawal, and finally post-randomization once withdrawal had either been completed or failed. As an antigen-independent comparator for the donor-reactive sequences, third party-reactive TCRbeta sequences from pre-transplant MLRs were identified as well. Donor-reactive T cell clones were identified using TCRbeta sequencing after a pre-transplant mixed lymphocyte reaction and were then followed in post-transplant blood. Tolerance was defined as complete withdrawal of immunosuppression for at least one year without a rise in liver enzymes beyond twice the upper limit of normal. The subjects received no induction therapy and were kept on standard immunosuppression until randomization at 12-24 months post-transplant. Three of the eight recipients were HCV-positive; the others were transplanted for non-autoimmune, non-viral indications. The research as a whole found: Conclusions were preliminary, limited by small, heterogeneous patient numbers and non-standardized post-transplant time points. Because allograft tissue specimens were not available, migration of donor-reactive T cells into the graft, rather than deletion, may have occurred. Once repertoire turnover was taken into account, donor-reactive detection showed a significant reduction for CD4 in 7 of 8 subjects and for CD8 in 8 of 8. In 5 of 8 subjects, regardless of tolerance or HCV status, circulating donor-reactive CD4 TCRbeta sequences dropped significantly post-transplant. Donor-reactive sequences declined more than third party-reactive ones, suggesting partial antigen-specific deletion unrelated to withdrawal success. Low numbers of available donor cells limited the measurable donor-reactive repertoire in two subjects.

As for this clone: Its antigen specificity is not known. Base qualities were left out, and no much larger clone turns up one base away.

What the time point label conveys for this sample: pre-transplant. Unstimulated PBMCs, after thawing, were stained for CD3, CD4 and CD8 and then FACS-sorted into CD3+CD4+ and CD3+CD8+ populations. All 8 studied subjects were randomized to immunosuppression withdrawal. The Qiagen DNeasy Blood and Tissue Kit was used for genomic DNA isolation. High-throughput TCRbeta CDR3 sequencing of frozen genomic DNA was performed by immunoSEQ, with PCR amplification, mapping, bias correction and internal controls included. In the paper's pipeline: Productive rearrangements were kept, and unique TCRbeta sequences were defined by CDR3 nucleotide sequence plus V and J gene. Donor-reactive sequences required at least 5-fold expansion in CFSE-low cells versus unstimulated pre-transplant cells and at least 0.01% frequency. Per-subject minimum frequency thresholds, based on the lowest-template unstimulated sample, ensured at least 90% detection power. Jensen-Shannon divergence between the top 1000 TCRbeta sequences post-transplant and pre-transplant was used to measure repertoire turnover. Changes in detection of donor-reactive sequences were tested with two-sided Fisher's exact tests. The immuneACCESS repertoire file appears here via TCRdb, limited to in-frame rearrangements. These files lack a portion of the clones; in checked studies, under half of the deficit traces to unresolved V genes, and the cause of the others is not known. From that table come the V and J calls and clone size; the DNA was used to work out D and trimming. The sample table holds some 70,000 clones, of which 75% to 90% were seen once. The top ten constitute roughly 0.54% of the sample.

V is pared back by 7 bases and J by 1 base, with 12 bases lying between the germline termini. The cysteine opens and the phenylalanine closes a CDR3 of 14 amino acids. Only the CDR3 region is kept as DNA, spanning 42 bases read in frame from base 1. The germline V gene (reference sequence) supplies CDR1 MNHEY and CDR2 SMNVEV. The source is a human donor who received a liver transplant. Sequencing used CD4+ T cells from blood, obtained before liver transplant. The chain uses TRBV27 and TRBJ2-3, and the D gene may be TRBD1, 6 bases matching. The DNA is TGTGCCAGCACCGCGGACAGACGCACAGATACGCAGTATTTT. Its amino acids are CASTADRRTDTQYF.